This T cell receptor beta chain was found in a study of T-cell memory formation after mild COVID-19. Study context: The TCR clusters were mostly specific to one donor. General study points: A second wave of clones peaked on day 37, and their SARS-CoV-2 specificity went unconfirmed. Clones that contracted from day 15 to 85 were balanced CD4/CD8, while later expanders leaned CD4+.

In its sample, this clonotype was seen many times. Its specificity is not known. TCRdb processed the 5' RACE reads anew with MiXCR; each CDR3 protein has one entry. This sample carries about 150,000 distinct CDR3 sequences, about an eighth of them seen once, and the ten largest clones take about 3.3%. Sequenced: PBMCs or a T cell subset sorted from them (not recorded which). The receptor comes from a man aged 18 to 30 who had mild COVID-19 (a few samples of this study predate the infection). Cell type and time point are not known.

CDR3 sequence (DNA): TGCGCCAGCAGCTTGGATTCAGGGGCCTATGGCTACACCTTC. Translated: CASSLDSGAYGYTF. The gene calls are TRBV5-1 and TRBJ1-2; D might be TRBD1 (6 bases). The ends were cut back, 0 bases at V and 4 bases at J, with 10 bases in the middle. Looked up from germline, CDR1 is SGHRS and CDR2 is YFSETQ. The CDR3 spans 14 residues.